The 11 T cell receptor beta chains below were found in one sample sequenced in a study of cytomegalovirus exposure and HLA in healthy donors. Only in-frame clones appear in the TCRdb table, and some are missing; sequencing was by immunoSEQ multiplex PCR. The table includes some 130,000 clones, approximately 84% detected once. The sequenced sample was PBMCs. The source of these receptors is a man aged 30 to 39 in good health and CMV-seropositive.

This clone turned up a few times. The chain couples TRBV6-5 to TRBJ1-1; D is unresolved. Germline CDR1 reads MNHEY; CDR2 reads SVGAGI. Deletions cut 5 bases from V and 1 base from J, with 8 bases between. The CDR3 sequence is 13 residues long. CDR3 region: CASSAPENTEAFF. The CDR3 DNA reads TGTGCCAGCAGTGCCCCAGAGAACACTGAAGCTTTCTTT.

V gene TRBV5-1 combines with J gene TRBJ2-3; 7 bases align to TRBD1. The CDR3 extends over 14 amino acids. CDR1 and CDR2 (germline): SGHRS, YFSETQ. Trimming removed 2 bases from V and 1 base from J; junction bases left unmatched: 1. CDR3 region: CASSFTGGTDTQYF. As DNA, the CDR3 is TGCGCCAGCAGCTTCACAGGGGGCACAGATACGCAGTATTTT.

The chain combines TRBV27 with TRBJ1-5; D is possibly TRBD1 (5 bases). The ends were cut back, 6 bases at V and 9 bases at J, with 21 bases in the middle. Germline V gene data show CDR1 as MNHEY and CDR2 as SMNVEV (reference sequence). This CDR3 has 15 residues. DNA for the CDR3: TGTGCCAGCAGCCGAGCATCCACAGGTCCACGGCCCCAGCATTTT. Protein product: CASSRASTGPRPQHF.

The chain is built from TRBV15 and TRBJ2-1; 7 bases align to TRBD2. With 5 bases clipped from V and 3 bases from J, the junction kept 7 bases outside the gene matches. Per the germline V gene, CDR1 is LNHNV and CDR2 is YYDKDF (reference sequence). The CDR3 contains 15 residues. CDR3 region: CATSRGGPNYNEQFF. CDR3 DNA sequence: TGTGCCACCAGCCGCGGGGGACCTAACTACAATGAGCAGTTCTTC.

This clone was counted at least ten times. The CDR3 reads CASSANTGLNTEAFF. The CDR3 DNA reads TGTGCCAGCAGCGCCAATACAGGTTTGAACACTGAAGCTTTCTTT. The chain employs TRBV5-6 and TRBJ1-1; D might be TRBD1 (5 bases). Per germline, CDR1 SGHDT and CDR2 YYEEEE. The CDR3 has 15 amino acids. V dropped 4 bases and J dropped 0 bases, with 13 bases sitting between them.

The CDR3 protein is CASSLGTINMNTEAFF. Written as DNA, the CDR3 is TGTGCCAGCAGTTTAGGGACAATTAATATGAACACTGAAGCTTTCTTT. V usage is TRBV6-5 and J usage is TRBJ1-1; D possibly corresponds to TRBD1 (6 bases). CDR1 and CDR2 (germline): MNHEY, SVGAGI. The V gene lost 4 bases and the J gene lost 0 bases, with 15 bases spanning the gap. The CDR3 consists of 16 residues.

The count of this clone is one. The chain has TRBV4-2 and TRBJ2-1; 8 bases fit TRBD1. Trimming cost V 1 base and J 2 bases; bases outside gene matches: 10. Germline CDR1 LGHNA, CDR2 YNFKEQ. This CDR3 is 18 amino acids long. The CDR3 coding sequence is TGTGCCAGCAGCCAAGGGCGGATCCGGGACAGGCCCTACAATGAGCAGTTCTTC. Residues: CASSQGRIRDRPYNEQFF.

The chain uses TRBV11-2 and TRBJ2-2; D possibly corresponds to TRBD2 (5 bases). The V and J ends lost 1 base and 13 bases respectively, with 13 bases between them. Germline V gene sequence: CDR1 SGHAT, CDR2 FQNNGV. The CDR3 consists of 13 residues. CDR3 sequence reads: CASSLGGIGGLFF. CDR3 in DNA: TGTGCCAGCAGCTTAGGAGGGATAGGTGGGCTGTTTTTT.

This clone was counted a single time. The chain carries TRBV5-1 and TRBJ2-2; TRBD1 might be the D (7 bases). Germline V CDR1 and CDR2: SGHRS, YFSETQ. V was cut by 4 bases and J by 0 bases, with 10 bases left in between. This CDR3 comprises 15 residues. CDR3 nucleotide sequence: TGCGCCAGCAGCGCGGGACAGTCGAACACCGGGGAGCTGTTTTTT. It yields the protein CASSAGQSNTGELFF.

The CDR3 nucleotides read TGTGCCATCAGTCCGGGACTAGACCAAGAGACCCAGTACTTC. It translates to CAISPGLDQETQYF. V gene TRBV10-3 combines with J gene TRBJ2-5, with 8 bases fitting TRBD2. V lost 5 bases to trimming and J lost 0 bases; unmatched junction nucleotides: 2. Germline V CDR1 and CDR2: ENHRY, SYGVKD. The CDR3 has 14 residues.

In its sample, this clone was seen a few times. The chain employs TRBV5-1 and TRBJ1-3, with 7 nucleotides matching TRBD1. CDR1 SGHRS and CDR2 YFSETQ come from the germline V gene. Germline trimming cut 4 bases from V and 8 bases from J; bases unmatched to any gene: 15. This CDR3 spans 16 amino acids. In DNA form, the CDR3 reads TGCGCCAGCAGCCCTAGGGGTACAGGGGCGAGTGACACCATATATTTT. This gives the protein CASSPRGTGASDTIYF. The full variable domain, completed using reference TRBV5-1 and TRBJ1-3, is KAGVTQTPRYLIKTRGQQVTLSCSPISGHRSVSWYQQTPGQGLQFLFEYFSETQRNKGNFPGRFSGRQFSNSRSEMNVSTLELGDSALYLCASSPRGTGASDTIYFGEGSWLTVV.